These T cell receptor beta chains were read from a single sample in a study of OX40 agonist ivuxolimab in advanced cancers. The table came from immunoSEQ multiplex PCR; TCRdb's copy has only in-frame clones and leaves some out. In the table there are approximately 91,000 clones, more than 75% of which are singletons. Source: CD4+ or CD8+ T cells sorted from blood, taken in a trial of the OX40 agonist ivuxolimab. These receptor sequences come from an adult with an advanced solid tumor such as melanoma, head and neck, liver or kidney cancer. The CDR3 runs from the conserved cysteine through the conserved F or W. A D gene is named only where the DNA matches it firmly. A row's size may be missing; if present it is once, few, many or a size class.

V gene	J gene	clone size	D gene	CDR3 DNA	CDR3 protein
TRBV10-1	TRBJ1-1	-	-	TGCGCCAGCAGTGAATATAGGACAGTCACTGAAGCTTTCTTT	CASSEYRTVTEAFF
TRBV6-5	TRBJ1-1	-	-	TGTGCCAGCAGCGCCCCCAGACAGGCCGTCACTGAAGCTTTCTTT	CASSAPRQAVTEAFF
TRBV19	TRBJ2-5	-	TRBD2	TGTGCCAGTAGCCGATTGACTAGCGGGAGGCAAGAGACCCAGTACTTC	CASSRLTSGRQETQYF
TRBV7-6	TRBJ2-3	-	TRBD1	TGTGCCAGCAGCCCTGCGGTGGACAGGGGTGCAGATACGCAGTATTTT	CASSPAVDRGADTQYF
TRBV27	TRBJ1-2	-	-	TGTGCCAGCAGTTTATCCAAGGGACACTATGGCTACACCTTC	CASSLSKGHYGYTF
TRBV7-2	TRBJ2-6	-	-	TGTGCCAGCAGCCTAGGACAGCCCCGCTCTGGGGCCAACGTCCTGACTTTC	CASSLGQPRSGANVLTF
TRBV19	TRBJ2-5	-	TRBD1	TGTGCCACGGCGGGACAGGGGATGGAGACCCAGTACTTC	CATAGQGMETQYF
TRBV5-6	TRBJ2-4	-	-	TGTGCCAGCAGCTTGAAGGGACCCGGCAGGGCCAAAAACATTCAGTACTTC	CASSLKGPGRAKNIQYF
TRBV7-2	TRBJ2-1	-	TRBD2	TGTGCCAGCAGCTTAAGGCTAGCGGGAGAGGGTGAGCAGTTCTTC	CASSLRLAGEGEQFF
TRBV7-2	TRBJ2-1	-	-	TGTGCCAGCAGCTTAGGTACCGGACGGTACAATGAGCAGTTCTTC	CASSLGTGRYNEQFF
TRBV18	TRBJ1-2	few	-	TGTGCCAGCTCACCCATGGACAGCCTGTATGGCTACACCTTC	CASSPMDSLYGYTF
TRBV6-6	TRBJ1-5	-	-	TGTGCCAGCCAAATCGACAATCAGCCCCAGCATTTT	CASQIDNQPQHF
TRBV5-1	TRBJ2-3	-	-	TGCGCCAGCAGCTTGGGGGCGTCAGGGCTCCCAGATACGCAGTATTTT	CASSLGASGLPDTQYF
TRBV4-3	TRBJ1-2	-	TRBD1	TGCGCCAGCAGCCAAGATTTGGACAGGGGGCGTTATTTTGGCTACACCTTC	CASSQDLDRGRYFGYTF
TRBV6-1	TRBJ2-7	-	-	TGTGCCAGCAGTGATAGGTACGAGCAGTACTTC	CASSDRYEQYF
TRBV10-2	TRBJ2-6	-	-	TGCGCCAGCAAGTCTGTCTCTGGGGCCAACGTCCTGACTTTC	CASKSVSGANVLTF
TRBV28	TRBJ2-7	few	TRBD2	TGTGCCAGCAGTCCTTACCCAGGACTAGCGGGATACGAGCAGTACTTC	CASSPYPGLAGYEQYF
TRBV2	TRBJ2-2	-	-	TGTGCCAGCAGGGGGGGACCCACCGGGGAGCTGTTTTTT	CASRGGPTGELFF
TRBV19	TRBJ2-1	-	TRBD2	TGTGCCAGTAGCAGGCTTTTAGCGGGAGGGTACAATGAGCAGTTCTTC	CASSRLLAGGYNEQFF
TRBV19	TRBJ2-6	-	-	TGTGCCAGTACCGAGGCGCCGGGGGAGGCCGTCCTGACTTTC	CASTEAPGEAVLTF
TRBV6-1	TRBJ1-5	-	-	TGTGCCAGCAGTGTTACAGGGTATCAGCCCCAGCATTTT	CASSVTGYQPQHF
TRBV19	TRBJ2-3	-	-	TGTGCCAGTAGTATCACAGATACGCAGTATTTT	CASSITDTQYF
TRBV5-4	TRBJ1-4	-	-	TGTGCCAGCAGCTTGGGAGGGATTGAAAAACTGTTTTTT	CASSLGGIEKLFF
TRBV7-9	TRBJ1-2	once	-	TGTGCCAGCAGCTCGGGGCAGTTCGGCGGCTACACCTTC	CASSSGQFGGYTF